This passage covers 20 T cell receptor beta chains from one sample sequenced in a study of shared clonotypes between healthy human individuals (dated by TCRdb to about 2020). Libraries were made using the immunoSEQ multiplex PCR assay. TCRdb holds this immuneACCESS table with in-frame rearrangements only. Some clones are missing; in checked studies, unresolved V genes explain under half, and the rest has no known cause. Within this sample are over 2,000,000 clones, with about 93% of them counted one time only. More than 1.5% of the sample is held by the ten biggest clonotypes. CD8 naive samples were CD45RO-negative cells positively selected for CCR7, giving a CD45RA+CCR7+ population that excluded TemRA cells. The sequenced material came from naive CD8+ T cells from PBMCs. The sample's cell subset or site, from its label and the paper: CD45RA+CCR7+. The receptors were sampled from a man aged 18-30 years in good health. Some clones in this sample may be carry-over from other donors' samples.

V is TRBV9 and J is TRBJ2-1, with D perhaps matching TRBD2 (6 bases). The V gene's germline CDR1 is SGDLS and CDR2 YYNGEE. The CDR3 length is 18 residues. The V gene lost 0 bases and the J gene lost 8 bases, with 24 bases spanning the gap. CDR3 sequence (DNA): TGTGCCAGCAGCGTAGCGGGAGCTTTGGGGGGTGAATCGTATGAGCAGTTCTTC. Translated, it gives CASSVAGALGGESYEQFF.

This chain links TRBV11-2 with TRBJ2-1; D remains unclear. The V and J ends lost 0 bases and 6 bases respectively, with 12 bases between them. Germline V lookup: CDR1 SGHAT, CDR2 FQNNGV. CDR3 length: 15 amino acids. Here the CDR3 reads CASSLEVEPVNEQFF. The DNA for the CDR3 is TGTGCCAGCAGCTTAGAGGTAGAACCCGTCAATGAGCAGTTCTTC.

The rearrangement links TRBV29-1 to TRBJ1-2; possibly TRBD1 for D (6 bases). The CDR3 runs 13 residues. In germline, CDR1 is SQVTM, CDR2 ANQGSEA. The V gene lost 7 bases and the J gene lost 5 bases, with 17 bases spanning the gap. The CDR3 here is CSAQTQGTYGYTF. In nucleotides, the CDR3 is TGCAGCGCTCAAACACAGGGCACTTATGGCTACACCTTC.

This clone was seen only a few times. The gene calls are TRBV4-1 and TRBJ2-1; 7 bases agree with TRBD2. This CDR3 is built from 18 residues. Trimming cost V 0 bases and J 2 bases; bases outside gene matches: 10. The germline V gene encodes CDR1 MGHRA and CDR2 YSYEKL. Here the CDR3 reads CASSQESGSGLAYNEQFF. The CDR3 nucleotides read TGCGCCAGCAGCCAAGAAAGTGGGTCTGGACTAGCCTACAATGAGCAGTTCTTC.

V usage is TRBV29-1 and J usage is TRBJ2-1; D not resolved. The V end lost 7 bases, the J end lost 0 bases, and 4 bases lay between the germline ends. Germline CDR1 SQVTM, CDR2 ANQGSEA. This CDR3 spans 11 amino acids. DNA of the CDR3: TGCAGCGCCGTCTCCTACAATGAGCAGTTCTTC. Translation gives CSAVSYNEQFF.

This clone was found once. The V gene is TRBV7-9, the J gene TRBJ1-2; TRBD1 might be the D (5 bases). The CDR3 runs 15 residues. The germline V gene encodes CDR1 SEHNR and CDR2 FQNEAQ (reference sequence). Trimming stripped 3 bases from V and 7 bases from J, with 18 bases between. Written as DNA, the CDR3 is TGTGCCAGCAGCTTCACCTTGTCCGGGGGAGGTGGCTACACCTTC. Translated: CASSFTLSGGGGYTF.

For this clone: Other DNA variants within this sample encode the same CDR3. This chain connects TRBV27 to TRBJ1-1; 9 bases are shared with TRBD1. The CDR3 totals 14 residues. Germline lookup yields CDR1 MNHEY and CDR2 SMNVEV (reference sequence). The J segment lost 3 bases and the V segment lost 3 bases, leaving 2 bases of the junction unmatched. The CDR3 sequence: CASSFGTGYTEAFF. CDR3 bases: TGTGCCAGCAGTTTTGGGACAGGGTACACTGAAGCTTTCTTT.

The V and J genes are TRBV5-1 and TRBJ2-2; TRBD2 matches at 12 bases. CDR3 length: 23 amino acids. Germline V gene data show CDR1 as SGHRS and CDR2 as YFSETQ. J lost 6 bases, V lost 0 bases, and 24 bases had no gene match. CDR3 residues: CASSLVRTGSIASGRALAGELFF. CDR3 bases: TGCGCCAGCAGCTTGGTGAGGACAGGCTCGATAGCTAGCGGGAGGGCCTTGGCCGGGGAGCTGTTTTTT.

V and J are TRBV19 and TRBJ2-1; the D gene is possibly TRBD1 (5 bases). Looked up from germline, CDR1 is LNHDA and CDR2 is SQIVND (reference sequence). Trimming left V 1 base short and J 2 bases short, with 12 bases between. The CDR3 runs 16 residues. CDR3 bases: TGTGCCAGTAGTATAGCTTCAGGGATAGCCTACAATGAGCAGTTCTTC. Translated: CASSIASGIAYNEQFF. The variable domain in full, with the rest retrieved from reference TRBV19 and TRBJ2-1, is DGGITQSPKYLFRKEGQNVTLSCEQNLNHDAMYWYRQDPGQGLRLIYYSQIVNDFQKGDIAEGYSVSREKKESFPLTVTSAQKNPTAFYLCASSIASGIAYNEQFFGPGTRLTVL.

Concerning this clone: Other DNA sequences of this sample code for an identical CDR3. The V and J genes are TRBV29-1 and TRBJ1-2, with D perhaps matching TRBD1 (5 bases). Trimming took 5 bases from V and 3 from J, leaving 10 bases between them. The V gene's germline CDR1 is SQVTM and CDR2 ANQGSEA. The CDR3 is 12 amino acids. CDR3 in amino acids: CSVPGQHYGYTF. The CDR3 DNA reads TGCAGCGTTCCCGGACAACACTATGGCTACACCTTC.

This rearrangement joins TRBV9 to TRBJ1-5; D is undetermined. Per germline, CDR1 SGDLS and CDR2 YYNGEE. V was pared by 9 bases and J by 7 bases, with 5 bases between. The CDR3 is made up of 9 amino acids. The DNA for the CDR3 is TGTGCCAAAAGGCAGCCCCAGCATTTT. This encodes CAKRQPQHF. Full variable domain (missing parts from reference TRBV9 and TRBJ1-5): DSGVTQTPKHLITATGQRVTLRCSPRSGDLSVYWYQQSLDQGLQFLIQYYNGEERAKGNILERFSAQQFPDLHSELNLSSLELGDSALYFCAKRQPQHFGDGTRLSIL.

Concerning this clone itself: The same CDR3 also results from other DNA sequences found in this sample. The rearrangement uses TRBV7-9 and TRBJ2-2; D not resolved. CDR1 is SEHNR, CDR2 FQNEAQ, per germline (reference sequence). With 3 bases removed from V and 5 bases from J, the gap between germline ends came to 4 bases. This CDR3 region has 12 residues. The CDR3 DNA is TGTGCCAGCAGCTTTCCTACCGGGGAGCTGTTTTTT. It translates to CASSFPTGELFF. The full variable domain, rest sourced from reference TRBV7-9 and TRBJ2-2, is DTGVSQNPRHKITKRGQNVTFRCDPISEHNRLYWYRQTLGQGPEFLTYFQNEAQLEKSRLLSDRFSAERPKGSFSTLEIQRTEQGDSAMYLCASSFPTGELFFGEGSRLTVL.

The gene calls are TRBV7-9 and TRBJ1-4; 8 bases map to TRBD1. CDR3 length: 15 residues. The J segment lost 8 bases and the V segment lost 3 bases, leaving 8 bases of the junction unmatched. The germline CDR1 and CDR2 sequences are SEHNR and FQNEAQ (reference sequence). Here the CDR3 reads CASSFYPGGLEKLFF. The CDR3 bases are TGTGCCAGCAGCTTTTATCCAGGGGGCTTGGAAAAACTGTTTTTT.

V gene TRBV5-6 combines with J gene TRBJ2-5; 8 bases are shared with TRBD1. This CDR3 comprises 16 residues. V was pared by 4 bases and J by 4 bases, with 12 bases of the junction left unmatched. Germline CDR1 is SGHDT and CDR2 is YYEEEE. The CDR3 here is CASSPTWQGAAETQYF. For the CDR3, the DNA is TGTGCCAGCAGCCCCACCTGGCAGGGGGCCGCAGAGACCCAGTACTTC.

The rearrangement joins TRBV5-4 to TRBJ2-7, with D possibly being TRBD1 (5 bases). There are 17 residues in the CDR3. Germline lookup yields CDR1 SGHNT and CDR2 YYREEE (reference sequence). The germline V and J ends were trimmed by 0 bases and 2 bases, with 18 bases remaining between them. This chain's CDR3 is CASSLERRNAGPYEQYF. The CDR3 DNA sequence: TGTGCCAGCAGCTTGGAGAGGCGCAACGCAGGGCCCTACGAGCAGTACTTC. The full variable domain, with the rest looked up from reference TRBV5-4 and TRBJ2-7, is ETGVTQSPTHLIKTRGQQVTLRCSSQSGHNTVSWYQQALGQGPQFIFQYYREEENGRGNFPPRFSGLQFPNYSSELNVNALELDDSALYLCASSLERRNAGPYEQYFGPGTRLTVT.

The V gene is TRBV10-2, the J gene TRBJ2-1; D is possibly TRBD2 (6 bases). This CDR3 region has 16 residues. V was shortened by 0 bases and J by 1 base, with 10 bases between the two germline ends. Germline CDR1 and CDR2: WSHSY and SAAADI. CDR3 amino acids: CASSESSGNSYNEQFF. In DNA, the CDR3 is TGCGCCAGCAGTGAGTCTAGCGGTAATTCCTACAATGAGCAGTTCTTC.

This CDR3 reads CASSFFVVYGYTF. In DNA form, the CDR3 reads TGTGCCAGCAGTTTTTTTGTGGTATATGGCTACACCTTC. This chain uses TRBV28 with TRBJ1-2, with unresolved D. The germline V and J ends were trimmed by 3 bases and 5 bases, with 10 bases remaining between them. This CDR3 has 13 amino acids. Germline V CDR1 and CDR2: MDHEN, SYDVKM.

This sequence joins TRBV13 and TRBJ2-1; tentatively, D is TRBD1 (5 bases). Germline V gene data show CDR1 as PRHDT and CDR2 as FYEKMQ (reference sequence). The CDR3 length is 13 residues. Trimming cost V 5 bases and J 4 bases, with 9 bases left between them. CDR3 sequence reads: CASSQNRYNEQFF. The CDR3 region has the DNA TGTGCCAGCAGCCAGAACAGGTACAATGAGCAGTTCTTC.

This rearrangement joins TRBV27 to TRBJ2-1, with TRBD1 matching over 8 bases. The germline V gene has CDR1 MNHEY and CDR2 SMNVEV (reference sequence). With V trimmed by 5 bases and J by 8 bases, 14 bases remained unmatched. The CDR3 is 16 residues long. The CDR3 nucleotides read TGTGCCAGCAGTCCCTCAGGGGGCCAAGAGATCTATGAGCAGTTCTTC. Translated, it gives CASSPSGGQEIYEQFF.

The J gene is TRBJ2-7, the V gene TRBV5-4; TRBD1 matches at 11 bases. V lost 0 bases to trimming and J lost 6 bases; unmatched junction nucleotides: 5. There are 15 residues in the CDR3. In germline, CDR1 is SGHNT, CDR2 YYREEE (reference sequence). CDR3: CASSLAVGTGGEQYF. In DNA form, the CDR3 reads TGTGCCAGCAGCTTGGCCGTCGGGACAGGGGGCGAGCAGTACTTC.